The 9 T cell receptor beta chains given below trace back to one sample, sequenced in a study of blood T cell repertoires in COVID-19. Method: immunoSEQ multiplex PCR; TCRdb's copy keeps in-frame clones and lacks some. This repertoire shows around 180,000 clones, 85% to 90% found once; its top ten account for less than 3.5%. The sample taken for sequencing was peripheral blood. These receptors were obtained from a woman aged 25 to 39 with active or convalescent COVID-19.

The V gene is TRBV21-1, the J gene TRBJ2-5; TRBD1 is the table's D call, not checked against the DNA. TRBV21-1 is an annotated pseudogene. This CDR3 is built from 16 residues. Here the CDR3 reads CASSNGAQRWSETQYF. The CDR3 coding sequence is TGTGCCAGCAGCAATGGGGCTCAACGGTGGTCAGAGACCCAGTACTTC.

The chain combines TRBV6-5 with TRBJ1-6, with TRBD1 matching over 11 bases. J was trimmed by 10 bases and V by 10 bases; bases with no gene match: 6. Germline values: CDR1 MNHEY, CDR2 SVGAGI. The CDR3 is 13 amino acids. The CDR3 sequence is CATKGQGDSPLHF. CDR3 nucleotides: TGTGCCACCAAGGGACAGGGGGACTCACCCCTCCACTTT.

This clone was recorded a few times. V and J are TRBV6-5 and TRBJ1-1; 7 nucleotides match TRBD1. The CDR3 length is 14 residues. With V trimmed by 6 bases and J by 4 bases, 8 bases remained unmatched. Germline V lookup: CDR1 MNHEY, CDR2 SVGAGI. The CDR3 coding sequence is TGTGCCAGCAGGTCACAGGGGACGACCACTGAAGCTTTCTTT. Translated: CASRSQGTTTEAFF.

The chain carries TRBV18 and TRBJ1-5; 12 nucleotides agree with TRBD1. Unmatched junction bases numbered 16, after V lost 3 bases and J lost 10 bases. This CDR3 is 18 amino acids long. The germline V gene encodes CDR1 KGHSH and CDR2 LQKENI. CDR3 bases: TGTGCCAGCTCACCTCTCCCGGGACAGGGGGCTCTATCCCCCCCCCAGCATTTT. Amino acids: CASSPLPGQGALSPPQHF.

The chain couples TRBV19 to TRBJ1-5; weak D call: TRBD1 (5 bases). The germline V gene encodes CDR1 LNHDA and CDR2 SQIVND (reference sequence). CDR3 length: 15 residues. V shed 7 bases and J shed 6 bases, with 19 bases lying between them. CDR3 bases: TGTGCCAGTACTCCTCACGGGGGAAGGGGTCAGCCCCAGCATTTT. This encodes CASTPHGGRGQPQHF.

This rearrangement joins TRBV5-4 to TRBJ1-4; 11 bases align to TRBD1. Germline V gene sequence: CDR1 SGHNT, CDR2 YYREEE (reference sequence). This CDR3 spans 17 amino acids. J was trimmed by 8 bases and V by 0 bases; bases with no gene match: 9. CDR3 nucleotide sequence: TGTGCCAGCAGCTTGGCAGGACAGGGGGCGGTAGGAGAAAAACTGTTTTTT. It codes for CASSLAGQGAVGEKLFF.

The chain employs TRBV5-6 and TRBJ1-4; 7 bases fit TRBD1. CDR3 length: 12 amino acids. J was trimmed by 8 bases and V by 7 bases; bases with no gene match: 5. Germline loops: CDR1 SGHDT, CDR2 YYEEEE. CDR3 sequence reads: CASETGSEKLFF. The DNA of the CDR3 is TGTGCCAGCGAGACAGGGTCCGAAAAACTGTTTTTT.

The genes are TRBV5-5 and TRBJ2-7; no clear D. The CDR3 is made up of 14 amino acids. Trimming pared 1 base from V and 3 bases from J, leaving 11 bases between. Germline lookup yields CDR1 SGHKS and CDR2 YYEKEE (reference sequence). CDR3 bases: TGTGCCAGCAGCTTGACTCCGGGTGTCTACGAGCAGTACTTC. It translates to CASSLTPGVYEQYF.

This clone was picked up one time. At one boundary the junction diverges from the germline segment, which might be a read error. The chain has TRBV19 and TRBJ2-2, with D possibly matching TRBD2 (6 bases). The CDR3 runs to 15 residues. The germline V gene has CDR1 LNHDA and CDR2 SQIVND (reference sequence). The CDR3 spells CASSRFVTNTGGLFF. CDR3 coding DNA: TGTGCCAGTAGTAGATTTGTCACGAACACCGGGGGGCTGTTTTTT.